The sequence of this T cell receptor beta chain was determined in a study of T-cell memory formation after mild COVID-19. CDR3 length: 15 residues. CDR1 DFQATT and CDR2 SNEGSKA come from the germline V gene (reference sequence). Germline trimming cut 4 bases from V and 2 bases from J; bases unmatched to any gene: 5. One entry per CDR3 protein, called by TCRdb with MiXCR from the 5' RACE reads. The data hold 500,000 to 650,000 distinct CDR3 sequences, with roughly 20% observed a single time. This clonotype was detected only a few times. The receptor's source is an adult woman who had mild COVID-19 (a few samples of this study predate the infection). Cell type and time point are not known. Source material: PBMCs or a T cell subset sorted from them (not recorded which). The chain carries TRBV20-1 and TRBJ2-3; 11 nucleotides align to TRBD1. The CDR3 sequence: CSATGTGGITDTQYF. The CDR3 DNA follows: TGCAGTGCTACGGGGACAGGGGGGATCACAGATACGCAGTATTTT.